The clone carrying this T cell receptor beta chain showed up just once. Its antigen is not identified. Second-dose recipients at about 4 or about 12 weeks were treated as one pooled group. The data were produced by immunoSEQ multiplex PCR, yet TCRdb's version contains in-frame clones alone and is incomplete. The table lists about 140,000 clones, about 91% of them singletons, with approximately 3.8% in the top ten. This record comes from a study of T cell responses to AZD1222 COVID-19 vaccine. Study-level findings and limits: Baseline serology detected seropositivity in only six or seven AZD1222 recipients. Sampling that yielded the repertoires occurred only after the peak T cell response. Donor demographics were predominantly white British with a female majority; clonal diversity may be underestimated.

This CDR3 has 13 residues. Germline-derived CDR1 and CDR2 are SGHRS and YFSETQ. Trimming took 5 bases from V and 6 from J, leaving 14 bases between them. The chain employs TRBV5-1 and TRBJ1-1; no definite D call. This TCR came from an adult who received the AZD1222 COVID-19 vaccine. Sequences were derived from peripheral blood, sampled 28 days after the second AZD1222 dose. The CDR3 nucleotides are TGCGCCAGCAGTTTTGGTACTCGCGCTGAAGCTTTCTTT. Residues: CASSFGTRAEAFF. Complete variable domain (other parts from reference TRBV5-1 and TRBJ1-1): KAGVTQTPRYLIKTRGQQVTLSCSPISGHRSVSWYQQTPGQGLQFLFEYFSETQRNKGNFPGRFSGRQFSNSRSEMNVSTLELGDSALYLCASSFGTRAEAFFGQGTRLTVV.